The 32 T cell receptor beta chains below all came from one sample that was sequenced in a study of control samples from healthy donors and cancer patients. The table came from immunoSEQ multiplex PCR; TCRdb's copy has only in-frame clones and leaves some out. Seen here are approximately 120,000 clones, about 87% observed once, and the top ten hold roughly 2.8%. Sample: blood. These receptor sequences come from a man aged 55 to 70 in good health.

The chain carries TRBV7-2 and TRBJ1-5; D is unclear. CDR1 and CDR2 from the germline V gene are SGHTA and FQGNSA. The CDR3 totals 13 residues. Trimming cost V 2 bases and J 2 bases, with 4 bases left between them. The CDR3 nucleotides are TGTGCCAGCAGCTTAACTGGCAATCAGCCCCAGCATTTT. Its translation: CASSLTGNQPQHF.

J is TRBJ2-7 and V is TRBV5-1, with TRBD1 as a possible D gene (6 bases). The V end lost 0 bases, the J end lost 6 bases, and 16 bases lay between the germline ends. Germline V CDR1 and CDR2: SGHRS, YFSETQ. CDR3 length: 15 residues. The CDR3, as DNA: TGCGCCAGCAGCTTGGGAGGACAGTTGATGGGCGAGCAGTACTTC. It encodes CASSLGGQLMGEQYF.

The V gene is TRBV18, the J gene TRBJ2-1; tentatively, D is TRBD1 or TRBD2 (5 bases each). This CDR3 region has 13 residues. The germline V gene encodes CDR1 KGHSH and CDR2 LQKENI. Trimming left V 3 bases short and J 5 bases short, with 8 bases between. CDR3 protein: CASSPGRDNEQFF. CDR3 bases: TGTGCCAGCTCACCGGGACGGGACAATGAGCAGTTCTTC.

The chain joins TRBV5-1 to TRBJ2-7, with 8 bases lining up with TRBD1. Losses at the gene ends were 1 base for V and 7 bases for J; bases not matched to a gene: 1. This CDR3 spans 12 amino acids. Germline CDR1 reads SGHRS; CDR2 reads YFSETQ. The CDR3 loop is CASSLNRGEQYF. CDR3 DNA sequence: TGCGCCAGCAGCTTGAACAGGGGGGAGCAGTACTTC.

The gene calls are TRBV19 and TRBJ2-4, with D tentatively TRBD2 (5 bases). The V end was cut by 3 bases, the J end by 0 bases, with 15 bases between. CDR1 is LNHDA, CDR2 SQIVND, per germline (reference sequence). There are 17 residues in the CDR3. CDR3 nucleotide sequence: TGTGCCAGTAGTATCTCATGGGAGAATTTAGCCAAAAACATTCAGTACTTC. The encoded protein is CASSISWENLAKNIQYF.

This chain links TRBV5-1 with TRBJ1-1; no clear D gene. The CDR3 covers 15 residues. V was clipped by 0 bases and J by 0 bases, with 9 bases between them. Germline values: CDR1 SGHRS, CDR2 YFSETQ. The CDR3 here is CASSLEWGVNTEAFF. CDR3 bases: TGCGCCAGCAGCTTGGAATGGGGTGTGAACACTGAAGCTTTCTTT.

The chain joins TRBV24-1 to TRBJ1-5, with D unclear. Germline CDR1 and CDR2: KGHDR and SFDVKD. The CDR3 spans 12 residues. V shed 4 bases and J shed 4 bases, with 4 bases lying between them. The CDR3 loop reads CATSEQNQPQHF. CDR3 bases: TGTGCCACCAGTGAGCAGAATCAGCCCCAGCATTTT.

The chain couples TRBV27 to TRBJ1-2; perhaps TRBD1 as D (5 bases). This CDR3 comprises 13 residues. The ends were cut back, 3 bases at V and 7 bases at J, with 12 bases in the middle. Germline V gives CDR1 MNHEY, CDR2 SMNVEV (reference sequence). The CDR3 loop is CASSFQGRRGYTF. The CDR3 nucleotides are TGTGCCAGCAGTTTCCAGGGCCGGCGTGGCTACACCTTC.

The sample holds one count of this clone. The rearrangement uses TRBV19 and TRBJ1-5; D is undetermined. The ends were cut back, 9 bases at V and 5 bases at J, with 11 bases in the middle. The CDR3 is made up of 12 amino acids. From germline, CDR1 is LNHDA and CDR2 SQIVND (reference sequence). The CDR3 protein is CASGNRYQPQHF. For the CDR3, the DNA is TGTGCCAGCGGTAACAGATATCAGCCCCAGCATTTT.

J is TRBJ1-4 and V is TRBV18; D is unclear. Trimming cost V 3 bases and J 8 bases, with 13 bases left between them. The CDR3 extends over 14 amino acids. Germline V lookup: CDR1 KGHSH, CDR2 LQKENI. CDR3 in amino acids: CASSPALQGEKLFF. CDR3 DNA: TGTGCCAGCTCACCGGCTCTTCAAGGGGAAAAACTGTTTTTT.

The chain uses TRBV3-1 (or the pseudogene TRBV3-2) and TRBJ2-3; 7 bases fit TRBD2. The trim removed 1 base at V and 3 bases at J, leaving 4 bases unmatched. The CDR3 has 15 amino acids. Germline lookup yields CDR1 LGHDT and CDR2 YNNKEL (reference sequence). CDR3 nucleotides: TGTGCCAGCAGCCAAGGACGACTAGCAACAGATACGCAGTATTTT. This gives the protein CASSQGRLATDTQYF.

V and J are TRBV7-2 and TRBJ1-1; no reliable D call. Germline CDR1 is SGHTA and CDR2 is FQGNSA. V was clipped by 1 base and J by 1 base, with 7 bases between them. This CDR3 contains 14 residues. CDR3 sequence reads: CASSLVGPNTEAFF. CDR3 coding DNA: TGTGCCAGCAGCTTAGTAGGCCCGAACACTGAAGCTTTCTTT.

This clone showed up just once. This sequence joins TRBV10-2 and TRBJ1-2, with D maybe TRBD1 (5 bases). Germline CDR1 is WSHSY and CDR2 is SAAADI. Trimming pared 4 bases from V and 1 base from J, leaving 19 bases between. This CDR3 contains 17 residues. The chain's CDR3 is CASSVGRGGNYNYGYTF. As DNA, the CDR3 is TGCGCCAGCAGTGTTGGACGCGGGGGAAATTATAACTATGGCTACACCTTC.

The chain carries TRBV28 and TRBJ1-2, with D possibly matching TRBD1 (5 bases). Germline values: CDR1 MDHEN, CDR2 SYDVKM. The V end was cut by 10 bases, the J end by 3 bases, with 15 bases between. The CDR3 has 13 residues. The CDR3 DNA reads TGTGCCACCATTAGGCAGGGTCACTATGGCTACACCTTC. Translating gives CATIRQGHYGYTF.

The chain carries TRBV5-1 and TRBJ1-1; D remains ambiguous. Looked up from germline, CDR1 is SGHRS and CDR2 is YFSETQ. The V end lost 0 bases, the J end lost 1 base, and 10 bases lay between the germline ends. This CDR3 contains 15 residues. Here the CDR3 reads CASSLAGLGNTEAFF. CDR3 sequence (DNA): TGCGCCAGCAGCTTGGCCGGCCTCGGGAACACTGAAGCTTTCTTT.

V is TRBV4-1 and J is TRBJ1-1, with 10 bases matching TRBD1. Germline CDR1 and CDR2: MGHRA and YSYEKL. The ends lost 3 bases at V and 6 bases at J; junction bases unmatched: 10. The CDR3 covers 16 residues. CDR3 in DNA: TGCGCCAGCAGCCAGGCCTTGACAGGGGGCGCCCCTGAAGCTTTCTTT. Its translation is CASSQALTGGAPEAFF.

The V gene is TRBV10-1, the J gene TRBJ2-2, with D perhaps matching TRBD1 or TRBD2 (7 bases each). The CDR3 extends over 17 amino acids. V gave up 7 bases and J gave up 3 bases, with 21 bases separating them. In germline, CDR1 is WNHNN, CDR2 SYGVQD (reference sequence). CDR3 region: CASKSGGGGADTGELFF. The CDR3 DNA sequence: TGCGCCAGCAAATCCGGGGGAGGGGGCGCCGACACCGGGGAGCTGTTTTTT.

This sequence joins TRBV4-3 and TRBJ1-6, with D unclear. Trimming pared 0 bases from V and 2 bases from J, leaving 11 bases between. The CDR3 covers 17 residues. Germline V gene sequence: CDR1 LGHNA, CDR2 YSLEER. The CDR3 DNA reads as TGCGCCAGCAGCCAAGAAATGCTCGGAACCTATAATTCACCCCTCCACTTT. This translates into CASSQEMLGTYNSPLHF.

The CDR3 sequence is CASHTRRVTNYGYTF. The CDR3 coding sequence is TGCGCCAGTCACACGAGACGGGTTACTAACTATGGCTACACCTTC. The chain carries TRBV23-1 and TRBJ1-2; D call uncertain. TRBV23-1 is flagged as an ORF with uncertain function. The CDR3 spans 15 residues. V lost 9 bases and J lost 0, with 17 bases in between.

The chain uses TRBV19 and TRBJ1-2, with D possibly TRBD1 on 6 matching bases. Germline lookup yields CDR1 LNHDA and CDR2 SQIVND (reference sequence). The CDR3 spans 13 residues. V lost 3 bases, J lost 8 bases, and 13 bases lay in between. The CDR3 loop reads CASSIEGGRGYTF. The CDR3 nucleotides read TGTGCCAGTAGTATCGAGGGGGGGCGCGGCTACACCTTC.

The chain employs TRBV18 and TRBJ2-2, with 7 positions matching TRBD1. Unmatched junction bases numbered 1, after V lost 2 bases and J lost 1 base. Germline values: CDR1 KGHSH, CDR2 LQKENI. The CDR3 covers 15 residues. CDR3 sequence: CASSPRQGNTGELFF. In DNA form, the CDR3 reads TGTGCCAGCTCACCAAGACAGGGGAACACCGGGGAGCTGTTTTTT.

The chain combines TRBV18 with TRBJ2-7; D gene uncertain. Germline lookup yields CDR1 KGHSH and CDR2 LQKENI. The CDR3 is made up of 13 amino acids. Trimming shortened V by 4 bases and J by 6 bases, and 13 bases separated the two germline ends. The CDR3 sequence is CASSLDSQSEQYF. The DNA for the CDR3 is TGTGCCAGCTCACTTGACTCCCAGAGCGAGCAGTACTTC.

The gene calls are TRBV3-1 (or the pseudogene TRBV3-2) and TRBJ1-6; D gene ambiguous. The CDR3 length is 14 residues. Germline V gives CDR1 LGHDT, CDR2 YNNKEL (reference sequence). V lost 1 base and J 6 bases, leaving 7 bases between the germline ends. The CDR3 loop is CASSQGGGNSPLHF. The CDR3 region has the DNA TGTGCCAGCAGCCAAGGGGGTGGTAATTCACCCCTCCACTTT.

This sequence joins TRBV4-3 and TRBJ1-2; possible D gene TRBD1, 6 bases. This CDR3 comprises 15 residues. The germline V gene encodes CDR1 LGHNA and CDR2 YSLEER. V shed 0 bases and J shed 7 bases, with 15 bases lying between them. The CDR3 nucleotides are TGCGCCAGCAGCCAAGACTGGCAGGGGTCCCCTGGCTACACCTTC. Amino acids: CASSQDWQGSPGYTF.

J is TRBJ2-7 and V is TRBV4-3; TRBD2 matches 10 bases. Germline V CDR1 and CDR2: LGHNA, YSLEER. The CDR3 extends over 16 amino acids. Germline trimming cut 0 bases from V and 5 bases from J; bases unmatched to any gene: 7. The CDR3 protein is CASSQEVAGGVDEQYF. CDR3 DNA sequence: TGCGCCAGCAGCCAAGAGGTAGCGGGGGGCGTAGACGAGCAGTACTTC.

V is TRBV10-3 and J is TRBJ2-2, with D tentatively TRBD2 (6 bases). The CDR3 is 15 residues long. In germline, CDR1 is ENHRY, CDR2 SYGVKD. V lost 5 bases to trimming and J lost 7 bases, with 17 bases between them. The CDR3 region has the DNA TGTGCCATCAGTCCATCCAACACCGGGGGCGGGGAGCTGTTTTTT. Translation: CAISPSNTGGGELFF.

The chain is built from TRBV18 and TRBJ1-2; D remains ambiguous. The germline V and J ends were trimmed by 2 bases and 4 bases, with 8 bases remaining between them. Germline V lookup: CDR1 KGHSH, CDR2 LQKENI. The CDR3 loop spans 13 amino acids. This CDR3 reads CASSPDPAYGYTF. The CDR3 region has the DNA TGTGCCAGCTCACCAGATCCTGCCTATGGCTACACCTTC.

This chain uses TRBV28 with TRBJ1-1; maybe TRBD1 (5 bases). Trimming left V 10 bases short and J 1 base short, with 16 bases between. Germline CDR1 MDHEN, CDR2 SYDVKM. The length of the CDR3 is 14 residues. The CDR3 reads CATHLSGGNTEAFF. The DNA for the CDR3 is TGTGCCACGCATCTCTCGGGGGGGAACACTGAAGCTTTCTTT.

CDR3 in amino acids: CASSLGAGAGSYYEQYF. The CDR3, as DNA: TGTGCCAGCAGCTTGGGGGCTGGGGCAGGGAGTTACTACGAGCAGTACTTC. The chain recombines TRBV5-4 with TRBJ2-7, with D tentatively TRBD1 or TRBD2 (5 bases each). Trimming shortened V by 0 bases and J by 3 bases, and 19 bases separated the two germline ends. The CDR3 contains 17 residues. Germline CDR1 and CDR2: SGHNT and YYREEE (reference sequence).

In its sample, this clone is medium-sized (0.01 to 0.1%). The same CDR3 also results from other DNA sequences found in this sample. The chain carries TRBV27 and TRBJ1-3; 9 positions match TRBD1. The CDR3 totals 15 residues. CDR1 is MNHEY and CDR2 is SMNVEV in the germline V gene (reference sequence). V was pared by 3 bases and J by 7 bases, with 7 bases of the junction left unmatched. The CDR3 DNA reads TGTGCCAGCAGTTTCGGACAGGGGCTGTGGAACACCATATATTTT. Translated: CASSFGQGLWNTIYF.

The chain employs TRBV4-3 and TRBJ2-3; D gene unclear. The CDR3 spans 15 residues. Germline CDR1 and CDR2: LGHNA and YSLEER. V gave up 0 bases and J gave up 3 bases, with 10 bases separating them. The CDR3: CASSQDEIETDTQYF. The CDR3 DNA is TGCGCCAGCAGCCAAGACGAGATAGAAACAGATACGCAGTATTTT.

A single count supports this clone. The chain is built from TRBV5-4 and TRBJ2-1; TRBD1 might be the D (5 bases). V lost 7 bases to trimming and J lost 8 bases, with 25 bases between them. The CDR3 is 16 amino acids. Germline V gene data show CDR1 as SGHNT and CDR2 as YYREEE (reference sequence). CDR3 nucleotide sequence: TGTGCCAGCCGGCCCCCCCCAGGTGGCAGGGTTGATGAGCAGTTCTTC. This translates into CASRPPPGGRVDEQFF.